The rows below give T cell receptor beta chains drawn from one sample of a study of identical twins. Each CDR3 protein gets one entry after TCRdb re-called the 5' RACE reads with MiXCR. Here the sample spans approximately 600,000 distinct CDR3 sequences, 7.1% being singletons. These data were also reused for a study on yellow fever vaccine responses in identical twins.

The material sequenced was PBMCs. These receptors were taken from a woman between 18 and 29 years old in good health. The CDR3 runs from the conserved cysteine through the conserved F or W. D genes are given only for firm matches. Size is stated for part of the rows, as once, few or many counts, or as a class when the clone is expanded.

V gene	clone size	J gene	D gene	CDR3 protein	CDR3 DNA
TRBV7-9	few	TRBJ1-4	-	CASSSQGTTNEKLFF	TGTGCCAGCAGCTCACAGGGTACAACTAATGAAAAACTGTTTTTT
TRBV6-5	few	TRBJ2-3	TRBD1	CASSWSDRERTDTQYF	TGTGCCAGCAGTTGGTCGGACAGGGAGCGCACAGATACGCAGTATTTT
TRBV24-1	-	TRBJ2-2	TRBD2	CATSDRTSGRAGELFF	TGTGCCACCAGTGACCGGACTAGCGGGAGGGCCGGGGAGCTGTTTTTT
TRBV29-1	many	TRBJ2-5	-	CSVGAGSPETQYF	TGCAGCGTTGGCGCGGGAAGCCCTGAGACCCAGTACTTC
TRBV3-1	few	TRBJ2-1	-	CASSQDIGGFSYNEQFF	TGTGCCAGCAGCCAAGATATCGGCGGCTTCTCCTACAATGAGCAGTTCTTC
TRBV7-9	-	TRBJ2-3	TRBD2	CASSLSYGGALNTQYF	TGTGCCAGCAGCTTATCCTACGGGGGGGCCTTGAATACGCAGTATTTT
TRBV3-1	few	TRBJ2-1	-	CASSPRVGSYNEQFF	TGTGCCAGCAGCCCCCGGGTTGGCTCCTACAATGAGCAGTTCTTC
TRBV10-3	many	TRBJ1-4	-	CAISEGTSEEKLFF	TGTGCCATCAGTGAGGGGACATCCGAAGAAAAACTGTTTTTT
TRBV20-1	-	TRBJ2-7	-	CSARERGSYEQYF	TGCAGTGCTAGAGAGAGGGGGTCCTACGAGCAGTACTTC
TRBV20-1	-	TRBJ1-6	-	CSAPHQSSYNSPLHF	TGCAGTGCTCCGCATCAGAGCTCCTATAATTCACCCCTCCACTTT
TRBV29-1	-	TRBJ2-2	-	CSVEGAGPGELFF	TGCAGCGTTGAAGGAGCGGGCCCCGGGGAGCTGTTTTTT
TRBV5-6	few	TRBJ1-2	-	CASSLLVYSSYGYTF	TGTGCCAGCAGCTTGTTGGTTTACAGCTCCTATGGCTACACCTTC
TRBV4-1	few	TRBJ2-1	-	CASSQERGASVNEQFF	TGCGCCAGCAGCCAAGAAAGGGGCGCGAGCGTCAATGAGCAGTTCTTC
TRBV11-2	many	TRBJ2-1	TRBD2	CASSRSGPSYNEQFF	TGTGCCAGCAGCCGTAGCGGGCCTTCCTACAATGAGCAGTTCTTC
TRBV10-3	few	TRBJ1-2	TRBD1	CAINSDQRWTGDNYGYTF	TGTGCCATCAATTCGGATCAAAGGTGGACAGGAGATAACTATGGCTACACCTTC
TRBV27	few	TRBJ1-1	TRBD1	CASSLRGGGTEAFF	TGTGCCAGCAGTTTACGAGGGGGCGGCACTGAAGCTTTCTTT
TRBV2	-	TRBJ2-5	TRBD1	CASSEKTGDQETQYF	TGTGCCAGCAGTGAAAAGACAGGGGATCAAGAGACCCAGTACTTC
TRBV2	-	TRBJ2-5	-	CASSEREELQETQYF	TGTGCCAGCAGTGAAAGGGAGGAACTCCAAGAGACCCAGTACTTC
TRBV11-2	-	TRBJ2-5	-	CASSPVRGGVAETQYF	TGTGCCAGCAGCCCTGTAAGAGGGGGGGTTGCAGAGACCCAGTACTTC
TRBV6-1	-	TRBJ2-2	TRBD1	CASRRLSGQASNTGELFF	TGTGCCAGCAGGAGACTCTCTGGACAGGCGTCCAACACCGGGGAGCTGTTTTTT
TRBV27	many	TRBJ2-1	TRBD2	CASSSVTGGPTMQFF	TGTGCCAGCAGTTCCGTAACGGGGGGGCCGACGATGCAGTTCTTC
TRBV9	few	TRBJ2-2	-	CASGDPNTGELFF	TGTGCCAGCGGGGATCCTAACACCGGGGAGCTGTTTTTT
TRBV9	-	TRBJ2-1	TRBD1	CASSVGPQISGQEYNEQFF	TGTGCCAGCAGCGTAGGCCCTCAGATCTCGGGACAGGAGTACAATGAGCAGTTCTTC
TRBV4-2	few	TRBJ2-1	-	CASSQARNSYNEQFF	TGTGCCAGCAGCCAAGCGCGCAACTCCTACAATGAGCAGTTCTTC
TRBV5-6	few	TRBJ1-1	TRBD1	CASSPPGTGRIGTEAFF	TGTGCCAGCAGCCCTCCCGGGACAGGGAGGATTGGCACTGAAGCTTTCTTT
TRBV5-1	few	TRBJ2-7	TRBD1	CASSPRGGAGGIYEQYF	TGCGCCAGCAGCCCAAGAGGAGGGGCAGGGGGCATCTACGAGCAGTACTTC
TRBV3-1	many	TRBJ2-1	-	CASSANTESYNEQFF	TGTGCCAGCAGCGCAAATACGGAGTCCTACAATGAGCAGTTCTTC
TRBV6-5	few	TRBJ2-3	TRBD2	CASSYSTSGATDTQYF	TGTGCCAGCAGTTACTCGACTAGCGGGGCCACAGATACGCAGTATTTT
TRBV14	few	TRBJ2-3	-	CASSQFAGLVTQYF	TGTGCCAGCAGCCAATTTGCGGGGCTTGTTACGCAGTATTTT
TRBV12-3/TRBV12-4	-	TRBJ1-3	TRBD1	CASTTYGKGGYGNTIYF	TGTGCCAGCACCACTTATGGTAAAGGGGGCTATGGAAACACCATATATTTT
TRBV12-3/TRBV12-4	many	TRBJ2-3	TRBD1	CASSIDRESTDTQYF	TGTGCCAGCAGCATAGACAGGGAAAGCACAGATACGCAGTATTTT
TRBV5-5	-	TRBJ1-6	-	CASSLGESPLHF	TGTGCCAGCAGCTTGGGGGAGTCACCCCTCCACTTT
TRBV20-1	-	TRBJ1-2	TRBD1	CSANRDRNYGYTF	TGCAGTGCTAACCGGGACAGAAACTATGGCTACACCTTC
TRBV2	many	TRBJ2-2	-	CASNRDSTGELFF	TGTGCCAGCAACAGGGATAGCACCGGGGAGCTGTTTTTT
TRBV29-1	few	TRBJ2-3	-	CSVEVPGGTDTQYF	TGCAGCGTTGAAGTCCCAGGGGGCACAGATACGCAGTATTTT
TRBV28	few	TRBJ1-6	-	CASSLFGLLSNSPLHF	TGTGCCAGCAGTTTATTCGGCCTCCTGAGCAATTCACCCCTCCACTTT
TRBV5-8	many	TRBJ1-6	-	CASSFGAGSSYNSPLHF	TGTGCCAGCAGCTTCGGGGCAGGGAGCTCCTATAATTCACCCCTCCACTTT
TRBV11-1	-	TRBJ2-5	TRBD2	CASSLPPGLAGVERETQYF	TGTGCCAGCAGCTTACCCCCGGGACTAGCGGGAGTGGAGAGGGAGACCCAGTACTTC
TRBV5-6	few	TRBJ2-2	-	CASSYGTETGELFF	TGTGCCAGCAGCTACGGGACGGAAACCGGGGAGCTGTTTTTT
TRBV2	many	TRBJ2-7	-	CATSALTYEQYF	TGTGCCACCTCGGCCTTGACCTACGAGCAGTACTTC
TRBV7-6	-	TRBJ2-1	TRBD2	CASSPITSGGYNEQFF	TGTGCCAGCAGCCCTATAACTAGCGGGGGTTACAATGAGCAGTTCTTC
TRBV21-1	few	TRBJ2-7	-	CASSKVWTGGYEQYF	TGTGCCAGCAGCAAAGTGTGGACAGGGGGTTACGAGCAGTACTTC
TRBV27	few	TRBJ2-1	-	CASMRLLGGLKDEQFF	TGTGCCAGCATGCGGTTATTGGGGGGCCTCAAGGATGAGCAGTTCTTC
TRBV29-1	few	TRBJ2-5	TRBD2	CSVELGGRALQETQYF	TGCAGCGTCGAGCTGGGTGGGAGGGCCCTCCAAGAGACCCAGTACTTC
TRBV7-8	many	TRBJ2-1	TRBD2	CASNWREGLGYNEQFF	TGTGCCAGCAATTGGCGGGAGGGCCTTGGTTACAATGAGCAGTTCTTC
TRBV7-6	few	TRBJ2-1	TRBD2	CASSQGRANEQFF	TGTGCCAGCAGCCAAGGGAGGGCTAATGAGCAGTTCTTC
TRBV27	-	TRBJ2-7	-	CASSPGPHYEQYF	TGTGCCAGCAGTCCGGGACCACACTACGAGCAGTACTTC
TRBV2	many	TRBJ1-5	-	CASSESQGSNQPQHF	TGTGCCAGCAGTGAGAGCCAGGGAAGCAATCAGCCCCAGCATTTT
TRBV20-1	-	TRBJ2-7	-	CSARDKLAGQTYEQYF	TGCAGTGCTAGAGATAAGCTGGCAGGGCAAACCTACGAGCAGTACTTC
TRBV28	-	TRBJ2-7	TRBD1	CASSSGTGGASRSGQYF	TGTGCCAGCAGTTCAGGGACAGGGGGAGCTTCTAGAAGCGGGCAGTACTTC
TRBV7-8	-	TRBJ2-4	TRBD2	CASSARTSGVTGAKNIQYF	TGTGCCAGCAGCGCCCGGACTAGCGGGGTCACCGGGGCCAAAAACATTCAGTACTTC
TRBV29-1	-	TRBJ1-2	TRBD1	CSARTGVYGYTF	TGCAGCGCCCGGACAGGAGTCTATGGCTACACCTTC
TRBV29-1	-	TRBJ2-1	-	CSVERLADNEQFF	TGCAGCGTTGAAAGGTTAGCCGACAATGAGCAGTTCTTC
TRBV7-8	many	TRBJ1-1	TRBD1	CASSPQGMGTEAFF	TGTGCCAGCAGCCCACAGGGGATGGGAACTGAAGCTTTCTTT